This entry lists 17 T cell receptor beta chains sequenced from one sample in a study of PD-L1 blockade in urothelial cancer. Using immunoSEQ multiplex PCR, the repertoire was profiled, and TCRdb retains in-frame clones only, with some absent. The data hold around 130,000 clones, with about 81% observed a single time. Time point reported: pretreatment peripheral blood. The source was PBMCs, collected around atezolizumab (anti-PD-L1) treatment. Source of these receptors: a man between 45 and 60 years old with urothelial cancer.

The chain employs TRBV7-8 and TRBJ2-1, with 8 bases matching TRBD1. V was pared by 5 bases and J by 3 bases, with 6 bases of the junction left unmatched. CDR1 is SGHVS and CDR2 is FQNEAQ in the germline V gene. This CDR3 has 15 amino acids. The CDR3 nucleotides are TGTGCCAGCAGCCGCGGACAGGGCTACTACAATGAGCAGTTCTTC. This encodes CASSRGQGYYNEQFF.

This rearrangement joins TRBV12-5 to TRBJ2-1; tentatively, D is TRBD1 (6 bases). The CDR3 spans 16 residues. Trimming stripped 6 bases from V and 5 bases from J, with 20 bases between. Germline lookup yields CDR1 LGHNT and CDR2 FRNRAP. The CDR3 reads CASGPETGTLNNEQFF. The DNA of the CDR3 is TGTGCTAGTGGCCCCGAAACAGGGACCCTAAACAATGAGCAGTTCTTC. Looking up the rest from reference TRBV12-5 and TRBJ2-1 gives the full variable domain: DARVTQTPRHKVTEMGQEVTMRCQPILGHNTVFWYRQTMMQGLELLAYFRNRAPLDDSGMPKDRFSAEMPDATLATLKIQPSEPRDSAVYFCASGPETGTLNNEQFFGPGTRLTVL.

The genes are TRBV28 and TRBJ2-1, with D tentatively TRBD2 (6 bases). The CDR3 loop spans 12 amino acids. V lost 3 bases, J lost 15 bases, and 15 bases lay in between. Germline V gene lookup returns CDR1 MDHEN and CDR2 SYDVKM. As DNA, the CDR3 is TGTGCCAGCAGTTTCGGGACTCTCGGTATGTTCTTC. Its protein is CASSFGTLGMFF.

This chain connects TRBV28 to TRBJ1-4; D is unclear. The germline gives CDR1 MDHEN, CDR2 SYDVKM. Trimming removed 3 bases at V and 4 bases at J, with 6 bases between. The CDR3 totals 13 residues. The CDR3 bases are TGTGCCAGCAGTTTTGTTATTAATGAAAAACTGTTTTTT. This codes for CASSFVINEKLFF.

V usage is TRBV19 and J usage is TRBJ2-5; D gene unclear. CDR1 and CDR2 (germline): LNHDA, SQIVND (reference sequence). The CDR3 consists of 13 residues. V lost 4 bases to trimming and J lost 1 base, with 7 bases between them. DNA for the CDR3: TGTGCCAGTAGTAGCGGATCCCAAGAGACCCAGTACTTC. Residues: CASSSGSQETQYF.

This chain links TRBV11-2 with TRBJ1-2, with D tentatively TRBD1 (6 bases). The CDR3 has 13 residues. V lost 6 bases and J 2 bases, leaving 10 bases between the germline ends. CDR1 and CDR2 (germline): SGHAT, FQNNGV. CDR3 sequence: CASSAGTNYGYTF. CDR3 bases: TGTGCCAGCAGTGCCGGGACAAACTATGGCTACACCTTC.

This chain joins TRBV30 and TRBJ2-3; 9 bases map to TRBD1. The V gene end was trimmed by 3 bases and the J gene end by 2 bases; junction bases not matched to a gene: 6. This CDR3 spans 15 amino acids. Germline V gene data show CDR1 as GTSNPN and CDR2 as SVGIG (reference sequence). The CDR3 nucleotides read TGTGCCTGGAGCCGAGGGACAGGGAACACAGATACGCAGTATTTT. It is translated as CAWSRGTGNTDTQYF.

A single count supports this clone. V is TRBV5-5 and J is TRBJ1-5, with 7 positions matching TRBD1. The CDR3 is 16 residues long. The V segment lost 1 base and the J segment 1 base; nucleotides outside the gene matches: 5. Germline V CDR1 and CDR2: SGHKS, YYEKEE (reference sequence). Here the CDR3 reads CASSLSLDRSNQPQHF. For the CDR3, the DNA is TGTGCCAGCAGCTTGTCCCTGGACAGGAGCAATCAGCCCCAGCATTTT.

The chain couples TRBV5-4 to TRBJ1-6; TRBD1 matches 7 bases. V was pared by 1 base and J by 7 bases, with 5 bases of the junction left unmatched. This CDR3 comprises 15 residues. Germline assignment: CDR1 SGHNT and CDR2 YYREEE (reference sequence). For the CDR3, the DNA is TGTGCCAGCAGCTTGAGTGGGACAGCGAATTCACCCCTCCACTTT. The encoded protein is CASSLSGTANSPLHF.

The genes are TRBV18 and TRBJ2-3; the D gene is possibly TRBD1 (6 bases). V was shortened by 6 bases and J by 5 bases, with 9 bases between the two germline ends. The germline CDR1 and CDR2 sequences are KGHSH and LQKENI. This CDR3 is built from 12 residues. CDR3: CASSLDRDTQYF. CDR3 nucleotides: TGTGCCAGCTCCCTGGACAGAGATACGCAGTATTTT.

V is TRBV10-3 and J is TRBJ2-7; TRBD2 matches 12 bases. V was clipped by 6 bases and J by 2 bases; unmatched bases: 8. CDR3 size: 16 residues. Germline V gives CDR1 ENHRY, CDR2 SYGVKD. Written as DNA, the CDR3 is TGTGCCATCAGCCTGGGACTAGCGGGTTCTACCTACGAGCAGTACTTC. Translated: CAISLGLAGSTYEQYF.

The CDR3: CASSSRQGLNTEAFF. CDR3 nucleotide sequence: TGTGCCAGCAGCTCCCGACAGGGCCTGAACACTGAAGCTTTCTTT. The rearrangement joins TRBV11-2 to TRBJ1-1; the match to TRBD1 covers 7 bases. Germline-derived CDR1 and CDR2 are SGHAT and FQNNGV. Trimming at V came to 4 bases and at J to 0 bases, leaving 5 bases not matched to a gene. CDR3 size: 15 residues.

The rearrangement links TRBV19 to TRBJ1-5; TRBD1 matches at 8 bases. Unmatched junction bases numbered 13, after V lost 5 bases and J lost 1 base. CDR1 and CDR2 from the germline V gene are LNHDA and SQIVND (reference sequence). The CDR3 has 18 amino acids. The DNA for the CDR3 is TGTGCCAGTAGTCTCGGGACAGGTCGGTTCGTGAGCAATCAGCCCCAGCATTTT. Translating gives CASSLGTGRFVSNQPQHF.

This chain connects TRBV30 to TRBJ1-6; 9 bases line up with TRBD1. Trimming took 4 bases from V and 12 from J; bases not matched to a gene: 7. CDR3 length: 13 residues. Germline V CDR1 and CDR2: GTSNPN, SVGIG (reference sequence). The CDR3 loop is CAWTGQGILPLHF. The CDR3 region has the DNA TGTGCCTGGACCGGACAGGGGATTTTACCCCTCCACTTT.

V usage is TRBV5-1 and J usage is TRBJ1-5, with 11 bases aligning to TRBD1. This CDR3 contains 15 residues. The junction had 8 bases not matched to a gene; V was cut back by 5 bases and J by 7 bases. Germline CDR1 and CDR2: SGHRS and YFSETQ. CDR3 in amino acids: CASSRGTGGGQPQHF. CDR3 nucleotide sequence: TGCGCCAGCAGTCGCGGGACAGGGGGTGGCCAGCCCCAGCATTTT.

This clone has just a few counts. The V call is TRBV5-8, the J call TRBJ2-2, with a weak D call TRBD1 (5 bases). This CDR3 region has 16 residues. Trimming removed 5 bases from V and 7 bases from J, with 21 bases in between. The germline CDR1 and CDR2 sequences are SGHTS and YDEGEE. The CDR3 region has the DNA TGTGCCAGCAGTCCCAAAAACAGGCTATCTGGCGGGGAGCTGTTTTTT. It codes for CASSPKNRLSGGELFF. The variable domain in full, with the rest retrieved from reference TRBV5-8 and TRBJ2-2, is EAGVTQSPTHLIKTRGQQATLRCSPISGHTSVYWYQQALGLGLQFLLWYDEGEERNRGNFPPRFSGRQFPNYSSELNVNALELEDSALYLCASSPKNRLSGGELFFGEGSRLTVL.

The count of this clone is one. CDR3 protein: CASSPTGGVQPQHF. Here the CDR3 DNA reads TGTGCCAGCAGCCCGACAGGGGGCGTTCAGCCCCAGCATTTT. The V call is TRBV6-1, the J call TRBJ1-5; TRBD1 matches at 10 bases. Losses at the gene ends were 6 bases for V and 6 bases for J; bases not matched to a gene: 5. Looked up from germline, CDR1 is MNHNS and CDR2 is SASEGT. This CDR3 contains 14 residues.